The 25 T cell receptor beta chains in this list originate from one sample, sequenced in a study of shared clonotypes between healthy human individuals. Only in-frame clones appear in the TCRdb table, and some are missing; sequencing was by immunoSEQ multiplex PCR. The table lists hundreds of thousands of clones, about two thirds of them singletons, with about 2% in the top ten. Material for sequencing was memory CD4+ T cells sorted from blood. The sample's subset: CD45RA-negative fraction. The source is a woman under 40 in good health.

Written as DNA, the CDR3 is TGTGCCAGCAGCCCGAGGACGGGGATCGGCTACACCTTC. Translating it yields CASSPRTGIGYTF. The chain has TRBV27 and TRBJ1-2; no definite D call. The ends were cut back, 6 bases at V and 8 bases at J, with 16 bases in the middle. This CDR3 is built from 13 residues. From germline, CDR1 is MNHEY and CDR2 SMNVEV (reference sequence).

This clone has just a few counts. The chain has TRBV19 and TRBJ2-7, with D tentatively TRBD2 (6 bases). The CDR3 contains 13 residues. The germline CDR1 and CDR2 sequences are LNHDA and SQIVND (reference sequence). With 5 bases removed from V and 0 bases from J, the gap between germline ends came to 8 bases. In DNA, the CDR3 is TGTGCCAGTAGTGGGACTCGCTCCTACGAGCAGTACTTC. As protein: CASSGTRSYEQYF.

Written as DNA, the CDR3 is TGTGCCAGCAGCTCCACCCAACGGGAAGCCATATATTTT. It specifies CASSSTQREAIYF. The V gene is TRBV7-9, the J gene TRBJ1-3; D is uncertain. The V gene lost 4 bases and the J gene lost 11 bases, with 15 bases spanning the gap. The CDR3 is made up of 13 amino acids. Germline V gene lookup returns CDR1 SEHNR and CDR2 FQNEAQ (reference sequence).

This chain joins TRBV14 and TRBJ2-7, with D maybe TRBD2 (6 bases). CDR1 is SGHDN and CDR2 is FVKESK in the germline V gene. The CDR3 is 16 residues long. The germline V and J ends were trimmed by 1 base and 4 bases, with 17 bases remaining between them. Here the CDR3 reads CASSQGLLGRGYEQYF. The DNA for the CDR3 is TGTGCCAGCAGCCAAGGTCTCCTCGGGAGAGGTTACGAGCAGTACTTC.

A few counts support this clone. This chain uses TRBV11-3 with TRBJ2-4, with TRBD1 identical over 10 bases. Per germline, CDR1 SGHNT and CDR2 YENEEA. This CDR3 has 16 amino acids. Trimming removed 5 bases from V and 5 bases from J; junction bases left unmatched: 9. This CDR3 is CASSRQAGQGENIQYF. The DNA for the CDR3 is TGTGCCAGCAGCCGACAGGCCGGACAGGGGGAAAACATTCAGTACTTC. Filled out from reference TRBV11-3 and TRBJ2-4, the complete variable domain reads EAGVVQSPRYKIIEKKQPVAFWCNPISGHNTLYWYLQNLGQGPELLIRYENEEAVDDSQLPKDRFSAERLKGVDSTLKIQPAELGDSAVYLCASSRQAGQGENIQYFGAGTRLSVL.

The CDR3 DNA follows: TGTGCCAGCTACAGGGTTCACATTCAGTACTTC. Protein sequence: CASYRVHIQYF. The chain combines TRBV28 with TRBJ2-4, with D possibly TRBD1 on 6 matching bases. The length of the CDR3 is 11 residues. V was clipped by 8 bases and J by 8 bases, with 10 bases between them. Looked up from germline, CDR1 is MDHEN and CDR2 is SYDVKM.

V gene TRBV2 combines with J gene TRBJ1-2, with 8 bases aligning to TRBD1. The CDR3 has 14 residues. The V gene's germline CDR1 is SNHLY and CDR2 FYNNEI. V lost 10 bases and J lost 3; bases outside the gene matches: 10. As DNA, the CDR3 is TGTGCCACGCGGACAGGGACATATGACTATGGCTACACCTTC. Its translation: CATRTGTYDYGYTF. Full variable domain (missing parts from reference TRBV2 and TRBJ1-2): EPEVTQTPSHQVTQMGQEVILRCVPISNHLYFYWYRQILGQKVEFLVSFYNNEISEKSEIFDDQFSVERPDGSNFTLKIRSTKLEDSAMYFCATRTGTYDYGYTFGSGTRLTVV.

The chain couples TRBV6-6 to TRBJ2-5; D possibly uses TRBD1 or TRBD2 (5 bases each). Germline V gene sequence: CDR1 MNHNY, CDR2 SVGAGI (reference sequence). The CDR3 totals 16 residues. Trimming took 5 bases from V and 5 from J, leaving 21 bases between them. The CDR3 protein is CASSQRGAGSWETQYF. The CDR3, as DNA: TGTGCCAGCAGTCAGAGAGGGGCAGGGAGCTGGGAGACCCAGTACTTC.

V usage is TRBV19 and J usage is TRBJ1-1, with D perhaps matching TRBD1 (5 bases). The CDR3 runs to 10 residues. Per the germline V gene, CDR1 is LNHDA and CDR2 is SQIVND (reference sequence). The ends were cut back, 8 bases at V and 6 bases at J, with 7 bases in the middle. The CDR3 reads CASWGSEAFF. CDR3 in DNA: TGTGCCAGTTGGGGCTCTGAAGCTTTCTTT.

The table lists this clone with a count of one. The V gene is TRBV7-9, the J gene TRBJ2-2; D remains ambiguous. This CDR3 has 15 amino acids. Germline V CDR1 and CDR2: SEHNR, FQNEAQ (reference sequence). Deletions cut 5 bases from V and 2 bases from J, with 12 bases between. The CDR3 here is CASSILVRNTGELFF. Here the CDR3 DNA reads TGTGCCAGCAGCATTCTAGTTAGAAACACCGGGGAGCTGTTTTTT.

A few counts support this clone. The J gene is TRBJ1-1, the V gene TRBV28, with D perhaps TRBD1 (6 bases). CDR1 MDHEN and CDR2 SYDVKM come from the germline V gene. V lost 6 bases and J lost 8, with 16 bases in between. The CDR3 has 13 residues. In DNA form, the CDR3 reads TGTGCCAGCAGATTCTGGTCGGGGGGCGAAGCTTTCTTT. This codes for CASRFWSGGEAFF.

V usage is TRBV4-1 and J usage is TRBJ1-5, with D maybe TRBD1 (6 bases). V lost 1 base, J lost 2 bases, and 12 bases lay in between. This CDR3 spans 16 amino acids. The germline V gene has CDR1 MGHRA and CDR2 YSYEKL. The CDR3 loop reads CASSQVGGVGNQPQHF. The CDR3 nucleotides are TGCGCCAGCAGCCAAGTAGGGGGGGTTGGCAATCAGCCCCAGCATTTT.

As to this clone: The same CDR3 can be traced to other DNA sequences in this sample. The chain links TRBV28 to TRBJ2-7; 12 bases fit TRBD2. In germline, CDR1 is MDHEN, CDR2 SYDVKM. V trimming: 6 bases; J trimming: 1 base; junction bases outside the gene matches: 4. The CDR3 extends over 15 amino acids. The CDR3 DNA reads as TGTGCCAGCAGGTCGGGACTAGCGGGTTCCTACGAGCAGTACTTC. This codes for CASRSGLAGSYEQYF. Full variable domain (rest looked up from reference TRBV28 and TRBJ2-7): DVKVTQSSRYLVKRTGEKVFLECVQDMDHENMFWYRQDPGLGLRLIYFSYDVKMKEKGDIPEGYSVSREKKERFSLILESASTNQTSMYLCASRSGLAGSYEQYFGPGTRLTVT.

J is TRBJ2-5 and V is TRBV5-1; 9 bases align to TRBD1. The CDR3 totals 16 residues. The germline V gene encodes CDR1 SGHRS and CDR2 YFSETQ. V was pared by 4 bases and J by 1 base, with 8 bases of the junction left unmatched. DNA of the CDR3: TGCGCCAGCAGCCCCCTTTGGACAGGGGCCCAAGAGACCCAGTACTTC. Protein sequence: CASSPLWTGAQETQYF.

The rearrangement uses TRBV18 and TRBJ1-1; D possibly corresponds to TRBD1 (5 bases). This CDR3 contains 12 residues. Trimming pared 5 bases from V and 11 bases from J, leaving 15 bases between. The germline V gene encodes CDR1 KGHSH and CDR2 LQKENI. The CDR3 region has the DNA TGTGCCAGCTCATCCCAAGACAGTACGGCTTTCTTT. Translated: CASSSQDSTAFF.

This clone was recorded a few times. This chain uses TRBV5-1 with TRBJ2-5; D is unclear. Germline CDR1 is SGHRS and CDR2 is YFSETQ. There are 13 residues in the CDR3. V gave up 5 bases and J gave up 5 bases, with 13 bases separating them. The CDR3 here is CASRRTIAETQYF. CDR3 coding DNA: TGCGCCAGCAGGAGAACTATCGCGGAGACCCAGTACTTC.

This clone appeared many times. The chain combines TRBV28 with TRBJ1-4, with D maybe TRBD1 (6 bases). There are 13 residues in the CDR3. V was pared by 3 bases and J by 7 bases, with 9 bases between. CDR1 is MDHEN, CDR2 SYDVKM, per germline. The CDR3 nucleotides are TGTGCCAGCAGTTTGGGACACCCTGAAAAACTGTTTTTT. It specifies CASSLGHPEKLFF.

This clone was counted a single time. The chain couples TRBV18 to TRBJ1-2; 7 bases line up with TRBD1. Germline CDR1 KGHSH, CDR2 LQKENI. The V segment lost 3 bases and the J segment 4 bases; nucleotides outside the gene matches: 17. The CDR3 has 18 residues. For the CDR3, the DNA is TGTGCCAGCTCACCTTACCGGGACAGAGAACTAGGTAGCTATGGCTACACCTTC. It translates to CASSPYRDRELGSYGYTF.

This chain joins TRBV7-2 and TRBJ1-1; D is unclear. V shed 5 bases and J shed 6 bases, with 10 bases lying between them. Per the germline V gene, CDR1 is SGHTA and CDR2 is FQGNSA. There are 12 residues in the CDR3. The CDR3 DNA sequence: TGTGCCAGCAGCATTTACAGATCTGAAGCTTTCTTT. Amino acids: CASSIYRSEAFF.

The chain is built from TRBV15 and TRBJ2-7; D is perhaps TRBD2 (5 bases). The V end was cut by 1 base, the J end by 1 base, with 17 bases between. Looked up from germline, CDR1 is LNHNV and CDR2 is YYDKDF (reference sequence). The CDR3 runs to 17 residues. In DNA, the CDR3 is TGTGCCACCAGCAGAGGATTTATGGCTAGCCTTTCCTACGAGCAGTACTTC. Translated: CATSRGFMASLSYEQYF.

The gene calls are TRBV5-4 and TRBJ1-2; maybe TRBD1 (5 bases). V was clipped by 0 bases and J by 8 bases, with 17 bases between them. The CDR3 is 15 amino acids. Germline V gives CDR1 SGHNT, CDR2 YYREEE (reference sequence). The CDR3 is CASSLAGGVPGGYTF. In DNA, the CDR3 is TGTGCCAGCAGCTTGGCCGGGGGGGTCCCAGGAGGCTACACCTTC. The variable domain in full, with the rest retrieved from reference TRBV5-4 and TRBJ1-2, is ETGVTQSPTHLIKTRGQQVTLRCSSQSGHNTVSWYQQALGQGPQFIFQYYREEENGRGNFPPRFSGLQFPNYSSELNVNALELDDSALYLCASSLAGGVPGGYTFGSGTRLTVV.

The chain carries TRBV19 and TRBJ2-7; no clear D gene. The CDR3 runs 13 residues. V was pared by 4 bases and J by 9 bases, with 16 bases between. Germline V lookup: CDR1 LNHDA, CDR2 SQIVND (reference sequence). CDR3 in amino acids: CASSTLTNSGQYF. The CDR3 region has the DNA TGTGCCAGTAGTACTCTTACGAATTCAGGGCAGTACTTC. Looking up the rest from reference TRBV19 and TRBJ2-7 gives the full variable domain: DGGITQSPKYLFRKEGQNVTLSCEQNLNHDAMYWYRQDPGQGLRLIYYSQIVNDFQKGDIAEGYSVSREKKESFPLTVTSAQKNPTAFYLCASSTLTNSGQYFGPGTRLTVT.

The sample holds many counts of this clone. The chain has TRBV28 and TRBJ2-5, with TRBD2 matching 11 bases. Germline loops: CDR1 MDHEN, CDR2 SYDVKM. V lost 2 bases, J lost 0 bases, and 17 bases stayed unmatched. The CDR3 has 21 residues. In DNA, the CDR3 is TGTGCCAGCAGTTTAGGGACAGGGACTAGCGGTATAAATTGGTACCAAGAGACCCAGTACTTC. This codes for CASSLGTGTSGINWYQETQYF.

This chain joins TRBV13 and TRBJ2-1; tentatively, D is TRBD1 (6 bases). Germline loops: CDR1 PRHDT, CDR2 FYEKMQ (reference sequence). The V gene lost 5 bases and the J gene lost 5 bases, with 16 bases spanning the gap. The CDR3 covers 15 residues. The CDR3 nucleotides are TGTGCCAGCAGCCAAAGGGGGAGTTGGGACAATGAGCAGTTCTTC. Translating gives CASSQRGSWDNEQFF.

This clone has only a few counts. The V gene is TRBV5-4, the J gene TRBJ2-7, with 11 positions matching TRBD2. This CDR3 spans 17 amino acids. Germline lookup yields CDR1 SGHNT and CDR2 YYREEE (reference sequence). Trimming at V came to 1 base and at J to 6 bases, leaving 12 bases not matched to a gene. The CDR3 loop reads CASSLPGGSGRAAEQYF. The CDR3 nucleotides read TGTGCCAGCAGCTTGCCGGGGGGTAGCGGGAGGGCCGCCGAGCAGTACTTC. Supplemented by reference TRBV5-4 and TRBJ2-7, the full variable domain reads ETGVTQSPTHLIKTRGQQVTLRCSSQSGHNTVSWYQQALGQGPQFIFQYYREEENGRGNFPPRFSGLQFPNYSSELNVNALELDDSALYLCASSLPGGSGRAAEQYFGPGTRLTVT.